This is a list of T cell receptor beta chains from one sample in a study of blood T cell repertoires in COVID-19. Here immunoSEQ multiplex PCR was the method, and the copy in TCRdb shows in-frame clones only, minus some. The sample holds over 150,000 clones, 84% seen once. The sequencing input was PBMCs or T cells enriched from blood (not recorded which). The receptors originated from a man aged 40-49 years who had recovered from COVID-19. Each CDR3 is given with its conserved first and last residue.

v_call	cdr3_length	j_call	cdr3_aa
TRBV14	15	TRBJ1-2	CASSQDSGRGYGYTF
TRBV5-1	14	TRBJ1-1	CASSLQQQNTEAFF
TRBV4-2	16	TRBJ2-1	CASTPGGTKFYNEQFF
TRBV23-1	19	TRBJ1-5	CASSQPGTGGTHGNQPQHF
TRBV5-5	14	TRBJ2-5	CASSLVSYQETQYF
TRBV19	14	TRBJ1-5	CASSIGRERQPQHF
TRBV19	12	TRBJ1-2	CASTGRVYGYTF
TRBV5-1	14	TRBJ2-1	CASSFGGDHNEQFF
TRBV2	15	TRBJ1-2	CASKLDRDRGLGYTF
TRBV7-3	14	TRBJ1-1	CASRFQGKNTEAFF
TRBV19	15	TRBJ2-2	CASSMRGGLTGELFF
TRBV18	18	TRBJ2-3	CASSPPFLTSGVTDTQYF
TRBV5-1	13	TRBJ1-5	CASARTVNQPQHF
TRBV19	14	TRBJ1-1	CASSMGAMNTEAFF
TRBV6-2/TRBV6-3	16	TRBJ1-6	CASSFFNGAGGEPLHF
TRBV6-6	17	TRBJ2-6	CASSQQGGSSGANVLTF
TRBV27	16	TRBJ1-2	CASSFQGQEPAYGYTF